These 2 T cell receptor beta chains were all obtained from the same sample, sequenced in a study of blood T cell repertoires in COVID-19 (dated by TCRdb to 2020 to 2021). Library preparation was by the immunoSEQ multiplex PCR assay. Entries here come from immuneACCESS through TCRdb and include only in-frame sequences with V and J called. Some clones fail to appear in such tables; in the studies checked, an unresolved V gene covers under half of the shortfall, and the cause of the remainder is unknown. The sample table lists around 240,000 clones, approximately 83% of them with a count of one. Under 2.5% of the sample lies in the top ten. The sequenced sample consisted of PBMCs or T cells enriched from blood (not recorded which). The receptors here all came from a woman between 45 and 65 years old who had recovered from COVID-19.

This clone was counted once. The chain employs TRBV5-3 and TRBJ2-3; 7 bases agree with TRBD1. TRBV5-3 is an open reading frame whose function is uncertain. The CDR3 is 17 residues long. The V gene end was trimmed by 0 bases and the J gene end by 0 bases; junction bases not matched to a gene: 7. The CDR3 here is CARSLASGTASTDTQYF. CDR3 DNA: TGTGCCAGAAGCTTGGCCTCGGGGACAGCTAGCACAGATACGCAGTATTTT.

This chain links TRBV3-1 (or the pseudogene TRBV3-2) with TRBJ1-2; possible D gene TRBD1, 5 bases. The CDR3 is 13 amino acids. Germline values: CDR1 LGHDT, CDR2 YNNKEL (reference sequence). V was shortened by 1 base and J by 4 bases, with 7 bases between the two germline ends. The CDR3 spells CASSQAGPYGYTF. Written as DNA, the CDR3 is TGTGCCAGCAGCCAAGCAGGGCCCTATGGCTACACCTTC.